This T cell receptor beta chain originates from a study of T cell changes during pregnancy in multiple sclerosis. Looked up from germline, CDR1 is SGHRS and CDR2 is YFSETQ. The V and J ends lost 1 base and 0 bases respectively, with 8 bases between them. CDR3 length equals 15 residues. Sequencing used immunoSEQ multiplex PCR; TCRdb keeps in-frame clones, though not all of them. The sample includes around 74,000 clones, roughly nine tenths of them seen just once. The rearrangement links TRBV5-1 to TRBJ1-5; D remains ambiguous. The TCR sequence derives from a female donor with multiple sclerosis, enrolled in a pregnancy study. The material was peripheral blood, obtained before pregnancy. The chain's CDR3 is CASSLRAGSNQPQHF. In nucleotides, the CDR3 is TGCGCCAGCAGCTTGCGCGCTGGTAGCAATCAGCCCCAGCATTTT.